This TCR beta chain was sequenced during a study of blood T cell repertoires in COVID-19. Overall study: From the United States, Italy and Spain came samples of acute and convalescent COVID-19. In each case, the material was cDNA or gDNA derived from T cells, B-cell-depleted T cells, or PBMCs.

In the source study's methods: Amplification from reference gene primers served as the basis for estimated nucleated cell counts. Repertoires were generated with immunoSEQ multiplex PCR, while TCRdb's copy carries only in-frame clones and drops some. D and trimming come from the DNA, and the V and J calls and clone size come from that table. Of roughly 140,000 clones listed, about 80% are singletons. The material sequenced was peripheral blood. The sequence was obtained from a woman aged 80 or over in a cohort sampled during active or convalescent COVID-19.

The CDR3 DNA reads as TGTGCCAGCAGCTTAGTGGGGGGGAACACCGGGGAGCTGTTTTTT. Protein product: CASSLVGGNTGELFF. The V call is TRBV7-2, the J call TRBJ2-2, with a possible D match to TRBD2 (6 bases). The CDR3 loop spans 15 amino acids. Trimming removed 1 base from V and 1 base from J, with 7 bases in between. Looked up from germline, CDR1 is SGHTA and CDR2 is FQGNSA.